This T cell receptor (beta chain) is drawn from a study of T cell clusters in autoimmune cytopenias. CDR3 length equals 12 residues. Germline CDR1 and CDR2: GTSNPN and SVGIG (reference sequence). Roughly 38,000 genome equivalents of blood DNA were amplified for TRB. This clonotype is deemed medium-sized by its frequency. Multiplex touch-down PCR amplified TRB using TRB-A and TRB-B pools in one tube. TCRdb re-called the multiplex PCR reads; every CDR3 protein appears as one record, without DNA. Seen in this sample are 3,000 to 5,000 distinct CDR3 sequences; the ten most common clones hold over 35%. In addition, the sample was reused for a study of T cell repertoires in aging, cancer and after chemotherapy. That paper adds: Untreated cancer patients had significantly lower blood TCR diversity than age-matched healthy donors.

The sequencing input was peripheral blood. The TCR originated in a human donor in good health. The gene calls are TRBV30 and TRBJ2-5; TCRdb gives TRBD1 as the D gene, but with no DNA this cannot be confirmed. The CDR3 reads CAWGRTEETQYF.